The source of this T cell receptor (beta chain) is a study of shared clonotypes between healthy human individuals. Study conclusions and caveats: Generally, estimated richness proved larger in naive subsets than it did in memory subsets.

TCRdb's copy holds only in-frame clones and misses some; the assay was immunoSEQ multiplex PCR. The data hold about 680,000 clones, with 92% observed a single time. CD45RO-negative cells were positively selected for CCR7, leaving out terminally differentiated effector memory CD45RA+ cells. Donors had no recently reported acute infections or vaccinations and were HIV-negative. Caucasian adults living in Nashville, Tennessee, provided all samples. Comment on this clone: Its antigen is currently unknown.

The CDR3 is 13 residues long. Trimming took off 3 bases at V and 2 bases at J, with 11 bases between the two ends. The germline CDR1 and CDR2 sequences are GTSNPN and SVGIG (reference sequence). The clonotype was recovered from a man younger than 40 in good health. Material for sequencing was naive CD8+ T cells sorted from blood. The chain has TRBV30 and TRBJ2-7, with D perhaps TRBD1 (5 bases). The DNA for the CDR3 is TGTGCCTGGAGCCGAACGACAGCCTACGAGCAGTACTTC. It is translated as CAWSRTTAYEQYF. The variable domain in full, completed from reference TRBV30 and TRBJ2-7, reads SQTIHQWPATLVQPVGSPLSLECTVEGTSNPNLYWYRQAAGRGLQLLFYSVGIGQISSEVPQNLSASRPQDRQFILSSKKLLLSDSGFYLCAWSRTTAYEQYFGPGTRLTVT.